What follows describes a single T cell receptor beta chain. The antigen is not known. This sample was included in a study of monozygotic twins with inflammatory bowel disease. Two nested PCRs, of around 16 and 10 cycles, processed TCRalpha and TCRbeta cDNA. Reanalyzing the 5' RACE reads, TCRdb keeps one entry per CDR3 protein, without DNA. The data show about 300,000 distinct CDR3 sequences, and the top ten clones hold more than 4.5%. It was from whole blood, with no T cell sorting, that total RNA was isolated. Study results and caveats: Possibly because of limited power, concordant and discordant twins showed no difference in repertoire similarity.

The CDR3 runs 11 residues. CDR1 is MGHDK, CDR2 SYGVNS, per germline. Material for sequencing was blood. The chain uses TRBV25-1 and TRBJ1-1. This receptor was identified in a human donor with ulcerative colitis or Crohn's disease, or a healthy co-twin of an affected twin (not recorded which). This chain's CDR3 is CASRTWGEAFF.